Listed here is a single T cell receptor beta chain. The antigen is unknown. Multiplex PCR with BIOMED2 TRB-A/B primer pools amplified TRB rearrangements. TCRdb fed the multiplex PCR reads into MiXCR, producing one record per CDR3 protein. This sample has about 2,300 distinct CDR3 sequences, with almost 25% found just once. Blood genomic DNA input for TRB amplification was about 240-550 ng. This record comes from a study of T and B cells in COVID-19 patients. The overall study: Of roughly 21 active-infection patients, 15 to 18 carried comorbidities linked to unfavorable COVID-19 outcome.

The CDR3 has 13 residues. V was trimmed by 0 bases and J by 2 bases, leaving 5 bases between them. Germline V gene sequence: CDR1 SGHAT, CDR2 FQNNGV. Study outcomes and limitations: Highly clonal in active COVID-19, TRB repertoires exceeded healthy-donor diversity and richness at recovery.

The chain has TRBV11-2 and TRBJ2-7; D is undetermined. The clonotype originates from a human donor with active COVID-19. Sequenced sample: blood. CDR3 bases: TGTGCCAGCAGCTTAGACAGCCCCTACGAGCAGTACTTC. Protein sequence: CASSLDSPYEQYF. Full variable domain (missing parts from reference TRBV11-2 and TRBJ2-7): EAGVAQSPRYKIIEKRQSVAFWCNPISGHATLYWYQQILGQGPKLLIQFQNNGVVDDSQLPKDRFSAERLKGVDSTLKIQPAKLEDSAVYLCASSLDSPYEQYFGPGTRLTVT.